The clone carrying this T cell receptor beta chain counts as medium-sized. The target antigen is unknown. This entry is derived from a study of siplizumab effects on memory and regulatory T cells. Study-wide results and caveats: Memory cells seemed less diverse than naive T cells, which also seemed major contributors to the alloresponse. Siplizumab significantly decreased alloreactive sequences from unstimulated CD4+ memory cells.

Assays captured about 10^5 TCR templates per sample. Clones were sequenced by immunoSEQ multiplex PCR, and TCRdb holds only the in-frame ones, with some missing. The sample has around 100,000 clones; about 93% are singletons. Sequencing was done on a sample of non-Treg CD4+ T cells sorted from blood. The sequence was collected from a human donor in good health.

The CDR3 region has the DNA TGTGCCAGCTCACCACGGGACAGGGGGTCGAACACTGAAGCTTTCTTT. It codes for CASSPRDRGSNTEAFF. The chain combines TRBV18 with TRBJ1-1; 11 bases align to TRBD1. J lost 1 base, V lost 1 base, and 2 bases had no gene match. The CDR3 consists of 16 residues. CDR1 is KGHSH, CDR2 LQKENI, per germline.